These T cell receptor beta chains were read from a single sample in a study of T cell responses to AZD1222 COVID-19 vaccine. Sequencing used immunoSEQ multiplex PCR; TCRdb keeps in-frame clones, though not all of them. Of around 130,000 clones listed, nearly 90% are singletons. Material: peripheral blood, obtained 28 days after the second AZD1222 dose. These receptor sequences come from an adult who received the AZD1222 COVID-19 vaccine. Both conserved end residues are part of each CDR3. D genes are given only for firm matches. Clone sizes are given selectively: once, few, many, or a class where the clone is expanded.

18	TRBV3-1/TRBV3-2	-	TRBJ1-1	-	CASSQGLSRSTMNTEAFF	TGTGCCAGCAGCCAAGGTCTTTCCAGGTCGACCATGAACACTGAAGCTTTCTTT
15	TRBV3-1/TRBV3-2	TRBD2	TRBJ2-1	-	CASSEVAGDYNEQFF	TGTGCCAGCAGCGAAGTAGCGGGAGACTACAATGAGCAGTTCTTC
13	TRBV19	-	TRBJ1-5	-	CASSFSDRQPQHF	TGTGCCAGTAGTTTCTCCGACAGACAGCCCCAGCATTTT
16	TRBV30	TRBD1	TRBJ1-2	few	CAWSFSRDRDFYGYTF	TGTGCCTGGAGTTTCTCCCGGGACAGGGACTTTTATGGCTACACCTTC
13	TRBV5-6	-	TRBJ1-2	-	CASSAGSGDGYTF	TGTGCCAGCAGCGCGGGGTCGGGGGATGGCTACACCTTC
15	TRBV14	-	TRBJ2-3	-	CASSQVVSWPDTQYF	TGTGCCAGCAGCCAGGTGGTGAGTTGGCCAGATACGCAGTATTTT
13	TRBV29-1	-	TRBJ2-7	-	CSVAQVSLYEQYF	TGCAGCGTCGCCCAGGTCTCGCTCTACGAGCAGTACTTC
17	TRBV10-3	-	TRBJ1-2	-	CAIRTQTTRTANYGYTF	TGTGCCATCAGAACCCAGACCACCAGGACAGCTAACTATGGCTACACCTTC
15	TRBV30	TRBD2	TRBJ2-3	-	CAWRPERELTDTQYF	TGTGCCTGGAGGCCCGAGCGGGAGCTAACAGATACGCAGTATTTT
15	TRBV5-1	-	TRBJ2-1	few	CASSFGGVGYNEQFF	TGCGCCAGCAGCTTCGGCGGGGTGGGGTACAATGAGCAGTTCTTC
15	TRBV7-9	-	TRBJ2-7	once	CAGGTGRRSSYEQYF	TGTGCCGGAGGGACGGGGAGGAGAAGCTCCTACGAGCAGTACTTC
16	TRBV5-1	TRBD1	TRBJ2-5	-	CASSLGDRGNRETQYF	TGCGCCAGCAGCTTAGGGGACAGGGGGAATAGGGAGACCCAGTACTTC
13	TRBV3-1/TRBV3-2	-	TRBJ2-3	-	CASSQEWGHTQYF	TGTGCCAGCAGCCAAGAATGGGGCCATACGCAGTATTTT
15	TRBV18	TRBD1	TRBJ1-2	-	CASSPGAGGYYGYTF	TGTGCCAGCTCACCAGGGGCAGGGGGCTACTATGGCTACACCTTC
11	TRBV2	-	TRBJ2-7	-	CAIRLSYEQYF	TGTGCCATCCGGTTGTCCTACGAGCAGTACTTC
13	TRBV9	-	TRBJ2-7	-	CASSVTGAGEQYF	TGTGCCAGCAGCGTTACTGGAGCAGGGGAGCAGTACTTC
17	TRBV19	TRBD1	TRBJ1-2	-	CASSPSRSTGRTHGYTF	TGTGCCAGTAGTCCCTCTCGATCGACAGGGAGAACCCATGGCTACACCTTC
14	TRBV6-6	TRBD1	TRBJ1-2	-	CASSESTGGVGYTF	TGTGCCAGCAGCGAATCAACAGGGGGGGTCGGCTACACCTTC
15	TRBV6-4	-	TRBJ1-5	once	CASSPMGGHNQPQHF	TGTGCCAGCAGCCCTATGGGGGGCCACAATCAGCCCCAGCATTTT
14	TRBV7-3	TRBD1	TRBJ1-2	-	CASSEGQGTDGYTF	TGTGCCAGCAGCGAGGGACAGGGGACGGATGGCTACACCTTC
13	TRBV29-1	-	TRBJ2-1	-	CSVSSGGYNEQFF	TGCAGCGTAAGCAGTGGAGGTTACAATGAGCAGTTCTTC
14	TRBV30	-	TRBJ1-3	-	CAWSRGVGGNTIYF	TGTGCCTGGAGTCGCGGGGTAGGTGGAAACACCATATATTTT
15	TRBV6-2/TRBV6-3	-	TRBJ2-3	-	CASSYETRSTDTQYF	TGTGCCAGCAGTTACGAGACTAGAAGCACAGATACGCAGTATTTT
17	TRBV3-1/TRBV3-2	TRBD2	TRBJ2-1	-	CASQPGLAGGPHNEQFF	TGTGCCAGCCAGCCGGGGCTAGCGGGGGGCCCCCACAATGAGCAGTTCTTC
14	TRBV9	TRBD1	TRBJ1-4	-	CASSATGGWEKLFF	TGTGCCAGCAGCGCCACAGGGGGCTGGGAAAAACTGTTTTTT
14	TRBV9	-	TRBJ1-1	-	CASSVQDSNTEAFF	TGTGCCAGCAGCGTACAGGATTCTAACACTGAAGCTTTCTTT
16	TRBV4-1	TRBD1	TRBJ1-4	-	CASSQQGTGGYEKLFF	TGCGCCAGCAGCCAACAGGGTACAGGGGGTTATGAAAAACTGTTTTTT
15	TRBV7-2	-	TRBJ2-5	-	CASSPQGGNQETQYF	TGTGCCAGCAGCCCGCAGGGGGGTAACCAAGAGACCCAGTACTTC
14	TRBV11-3	-	TRBJ1-1	-	CASSLGGMSTEAFF	TGTGCCAGCAGCTTAGGGGGTATGAGCACTGAAGCTTTCTTT
17	TRBV5-4	TRBD1	TRBJ1-6	-	CASSRDRGRSYNSPLHF	TGTGCCAGCAGTCGAGACAGGGGGCGATCCTATAATTCACCCCTCCACTTT
12	TRBV28	-	TRBJ1-2	few	CASSQNSYGYTF	TGTGCCAGCAGCCAAAACAGCTATGGCTACACCTTC
13	TRBV12-3/TRBV12-4	-	TRBJ1-5	-	CASSLGAYQPQHF	TGTGCCAGCAGTTTAGGGGCTTATCAGCCCCAGCATTTT
13	TRBV10-3	TRBD1	TRBJ1-1	few	CAINDRGDTEAFF	TGTGCCATCAACGACAGGGGCGACACTGAAGCTTTCTTT
13	TRBV15	-	TRBJ1-5	-	CATALQADQPQHF	TGTGCCACCGCCCTACAGGCTGATCAGCCCCAGCATTTT
13	TRBV6-2/TRBV6-3	-	TRBJ1-6	-	CASSYRAYSPLHF	TGTGCCAGCAGTTACCGCGCGTATTCACCCCTCCACTTT
15	TRBV4-2	-	TRBJ1-1	-	CASSQDVNGNTEAFF	TGTGCCAGCAGCCAAGATGTCAACGGGAACACTGAAGCTTTCTTT
14	TRBV18	-	TRBJ1-2	-	CASSPYQGNSGYTF	TGTGCCAGCTCACCGTACCAGGGTAATAGCGGCTACACCTTC
14	TRBV5-5	-	TRBJ2-5	-	CASSSTNSQETQYF	TGTGCCAGCAGCTCCACAAACAGTCAAGAGACCCAGTACTTC
15	TRBV28	-	TRBJ2-6	-	CASRGLLSGANVLTF	TGTGCCAGCAGGGGGCTCCTCTCTGGGGCCAACGTCCTGACTTTC
14	TRBV29-1	TRBD1	TRBJ1-5	-	CSVRGQDGNQPQHF	TGCAGCGTCAGGGGGCAGGACGGCAATCAGCCCCAGCATTTT
16	TRBV9	-	TRBJ2-2	-	CASSKSQGASTGELFF	TGTGCCAGCAGCAAATCGCAGGGTGCGAGCACCGGGGAGCTGTTTTTT
16	TRBV11-2	-	TRBJ1-2	-	CASSSPGRQANYGYTF	TGTGCCAGCAGCTCCCCCGGCCGCCAAGCTAACTATGGCTACACCTTC
18	TRBV4-1	-	TRBJ1-6	-	CASSQDPPLQGLNSPLHF	TGCGCCAGCAGCCAAGACCCCCCCTTACAGGGTTTGAATTCACCCCTCCACTTT
13	TRBV29-1	-	TRBJ2-1	-	CSVAGVGKNEQFF	TGCAGCGTAGCAGGGGTCGGGAAGAATGAGCAGTTCTTC
14	TRBV11-3	-	TRBJ1-2	-	CASARVGEDYGYTF	TGTGCCAGCGCCAGGGTAGGGGAGGACTATGGCTACACCTTC
15	TRBV28	-	TRBJ2-5	-	CASSRPLGGEETQYF	TGTGCCAGCAGCCGACCCTTGGGTGGAGAAGAGACCCAGTACTTC
15	TRBV28	TRBD2	TRBJ2-1	-	CASSLGGLAGNEQFF	TGTGCCAGCAGTTTAGGGGGACTAGCTGGGAATGAGCAGTTCTTC
15	TRBV27	-	TRBJ1-2	-	CASSSLGQPDYGYTF	TGTGCCAGCAGTTCGCTCGGACAGCCCGACTATGGCTACACCTTC
14	TRBV5-1	-	TRBJ1-3	once	CASSLAGDGNTIYF	TGCGCCAGCAGCTTGGCGGGGGATGGAAACACCATATATTTT
13	TRBV29-1	-	TRBJ1-2	-	CSVVGGTEYGYTF	TGCAGCGTTGTCGGCGGGACCGAGTATGGCTACACCTTC
15	TRBV19	-	TRBJ1-5	-	CASSILRDSNQPQHF	TGTGCCAGTAGTATTCTCCGGGACTCCAATCAGCCCCAGCATTTT
13	TRBV10-1	-	TRBJ1-5	-	CASSAQGGQPQHF	TGCGCCAGCAGTGCACAGGGCGGTCAGCCCCAGCATTTT
15	TRBV6-5	-	TRBJ1-2	-	CASSPEGGRNYGYTF	TGTGCCAGCAGTCCCGAAGGTGGCAGGAACTATGGCTACACCTTC
14	TRBV5-1	-	TRBJ2-4	-	CASSLLADKNIQYF	TGCGCCAGCAGCTTGTTAGCAGATAAAAACATTCAGTACTTC
14	TRBV7-2	-	TRBJ1-2	-	CASSTVAGDDGYTF	TGTGCCAGCAGCACCGTAGCCGGGGATGATGGCTACACCTTC